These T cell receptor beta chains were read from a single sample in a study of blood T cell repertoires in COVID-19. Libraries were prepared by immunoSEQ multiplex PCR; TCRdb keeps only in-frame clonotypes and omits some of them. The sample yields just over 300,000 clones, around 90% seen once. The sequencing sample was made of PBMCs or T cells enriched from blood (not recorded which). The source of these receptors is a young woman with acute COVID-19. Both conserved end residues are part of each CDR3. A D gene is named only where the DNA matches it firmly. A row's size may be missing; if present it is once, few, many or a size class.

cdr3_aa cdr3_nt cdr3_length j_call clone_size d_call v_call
CASKASGSGEQYF TGTGCCAGCAAGGCCAGCGGGAGTGGCGAGCAGTACTTC 13 TRBJ2-7 . TRBD2 TRBV3-1/TRBV3-2
CAGRQGAAEQYF TGTGCTGGACGACAGGGGGCCGCTGAGCAGTACTTC 12 TRBJ2-7 . TRBD1 TRBV2
CAWSLTLIYNEQFF TGTGCCTGGAGTCTAACGCTGATTTACAATGAGCAGTTCTTC 14 TRBJ2-1 . . TRBV30
CASSAGLDSYEQYF TGCGCCAGCAGCGCGGGACTAGATAGCTACGAGCAGTACTTC 14 TRBJ2-7 . TRBD2 TRBV5-1
CASSLAGTSGHEQFF TGTGCCAGCAGCTTAGCCGGGACTAGCGGACATGAGCAGTTCTTC 15 TRBJ2-1 . TRBD2 TRBV7-3
CASSVGGTEGGYTF TGTGCCAGCAGCGTAGGGGGGACAGAAGGTGGCTACACCTTC 14 TRBJ1-2 few TRBD1 TRBV9
CASRQGLAGVGSYNEQFF TGTGCCAGCCGGCAGGGACTAGCGGGAGTGGGGTCCTACAATGAGCAGTTCTTC 18 TRBJ2-1 . TRBD2 TRBV2
CASSIRVFSYEQYF TGTGCCAGCAGCATCAGGGTTTTCTCCTACGAGCAGTACTTC 14 TRBJ2-7 once . TRBV11-3
CASRRQADQPQHF TGTGCCAGCAGACGACAGGCTGATCAGCCCCAGCATTTT 13 TRBJ1-5 . . TRBV28
CAWSVLAGASSYNEQFF TGTGCCTGGAGTGTGTTAGCGGGAGCCAGCTCCTACAATGAGCAGTTCTTC 17 TRBJ2-1 . TRBD2 TRBV30
CASSQARGRASNTGELFF TGTGCCAGCAGCCAAGCTCGGGGGAGGGCCTCGAACACCGGGGAGCTGTTTTTT 18 TRBJ2-2 many TRBD2 TRBV4-2
CASSQGDSNTEAFF TGTGCCAGCAGCCAAGGGGACAGCAACACTGAAGCTTTCTTT 14 TRBJ1-1 . TRBD1 TRBV3-1/TRBV3-2
CASSSGASTDTQYF TGTGCCAGCAGTAGCGGGGCGAGCACAGATACGCAGTATTTT 14 TRBJ2-3 . TRBD2 TRBV28
CASTLTGGATEAFF TGTGCCAGTACCCTTACGGGGGGCGCCACTGAAGCTTTCTTT 14 TRBJ1-1 . . TRBV19
CASSMSPRGTEAFF TGTGCCAGTAGTATGAGTCCCCGTGGCACTGAAGCTTTCTTT 14 TRBJ1-1 . . TRBV19
CASSEAMGQGEETQYF TGTGCCAGCAGTGAAGCCATGGGACAGGGTGAAGAGACCCAGTACTTC 16 TRBJ2-5 . TRBD1 TRBV2
CASSEGGLTEAFF TGTGCCAGCAGCGAGGGGGGGTTGACTGAAGCTTTCTTT 13 TRBJ1-1 . . TRBV9
CASSLGTNSNQPQHF TGTGCCAGCAGCTTAGGGACAAATAGCAATCAGCCCCAGCATTTT 15 TRBJ1-5 . . TRBV7-9
CASSPGTGGTEAFF TGCGCCAGCAGTCCCGGGACAGGGGGCACTGAAGCTTTCTTT 14 TRBJ1-1 . TRBD1 TRBV10-2
CASSPIGGPRTDTQYF TGTGCCAGCAGTCCTATCGGAGGGCCTCGCACAGATACGCAGTATTTT 16 TRBJ2-3 . . TRBV2
CASSQGTGYHEQYF TGTGCCAGCTCACAGGGGACAGGGTACCACGAGCAGTACTTC 14 TRBJ2-7 . TRBD1 TRBV18
CASSPGLAEPYEQYF TGTGCCAGCAGTCCAGGACTAGCGGAACCCTACGAGCAGTACTTC 15 TRBJ2-7 . TRBD2 TRBV6-5
CASSLLTSGNNEQFF TGTGCCAGCAGCTTACTTACTAGCGGTAACAATGAGCAGTTCTTC 15 TRBJ2-1 . TRBD2 TRBV7-9
CASSQDPFSGANVLTF TGTGCCAGCAGCCAAGATCCGTTCTCTGGGGCCAACGTCCTGACTTTC 16 TRBJ2-6 . . TRBV3-1/TRBV3-2
CASSLSGVQETQYF TGTGCCAGCAGCTTATCCGGGGTACAAGAGACCCAGTACTTC 14 TRBJ2-5 . . TRBV7-3
CASLPTGPYEQYF TGTGCCAGCCTCCCGACAGGGCCCTACGAGCAGTACTTC 13 TRBJ2-7 once TRBD1 TRBV28
CASSPSGTRSEKLFF TGTGCCAGCAGTCCTTCGGGGACAAGGAGTGAAAAACTGTTTTTT 15 TRBJ1-4 . . TRBV5-4
CASSLAGKSADTQYF TGTGCCAGCAGTTTAGCGGGGAAGTCCGCAGATACGCAGTATTTT 15 TRBJ2-3 once . TRBV28
CASWTPSAGDNEQFF TGTGCCAGCTGGACTCCTTCAGCGGGGGACAATGAGCAGTTCTTC 15 TRBJ2-1 once TRBD2 TRBV5-4
CASSQGQGAGETQYF TGTGCCAGCAGCCAAGGACAGGGGGCTGGAGAGACCCAGTACTTC 15 TRBJ2-5 . TRBD1 TRBV14
CAISTMPGLTTDTQYF TGTGCCATCAGTACGATGCCGGGACTGACGACAGATACGCAGTATTTT 16 TRBJ2-3 . . TRBV10-3
CSARGTSVNTGELFF TGCAGCGCCCGTGGGACTAGCGTTAACACCGGGGAGCTGTTTTTT 15 TRBJ2-2 few TRBD2 TRBV29-1
CASSLAGTYNTGELFF TGCGCCAGCAGCTTAGCCGGGACATACAATACCGGGGAGCTGTTTTTT 16 TRBJ2-2 . . TRBV5-1
CASSSYGGTAVSTDTQYF TGTGCCAGCAGTTCTTACGGAGGGACGGCTGTTTCAACAGATACGCAGTATTTT 18 TRBJ2-3 . . TRBV27
CASSLTGAQDTQYF TGTGCCAGCAGCTTGACAGGGGCGCAGGATACGCAGTATTTT 14 TRBJ2-3 . TRBD1 TRBV11-1
CASSLAGGWYTGANVLTF TGTGCCAGCAGCTTAGCGGGAGGGTGGTACACTGGGGCCAACGTCCTGACTTTC 18 TRBJ2-6 . TRBD2 TRBV11-3
CASSRLWDRGYNEQFF TGCGCCAGCAGCCGTCTGTGGGACAGGGGATACAATGAGCAGTTCTTC 16 TRBJ2-1 . TRBD1 TRBV5-1
CASSHHYRGQNYGYTF TGCGCCAGCAGCCACCACTACCGGGGACAGAACTATGGCTACACCTTC 16 TRBJ1-2 . TRBD1 TRBV4-1
CASSVSGYEQYF TGTGCCAGCAGTGTATCAGGGTACGAGCAGTACTTC 12 TRBJ2-7 few . TRBV25-1
CASSSGTGTQPQHF TGTGCCAGCAGTTCCGGGACAGGGACTCAGCCCCAGCATTTT 14 TRBJ1-5 . TRBD1 TRBV7-9
CARNLSTDNTGELFF TGTGCCAGGAACCTCTCGACAGACAACACCGGGGAGCTGTTTTTT 15 TRBJ2-2 . . TRBV21-1